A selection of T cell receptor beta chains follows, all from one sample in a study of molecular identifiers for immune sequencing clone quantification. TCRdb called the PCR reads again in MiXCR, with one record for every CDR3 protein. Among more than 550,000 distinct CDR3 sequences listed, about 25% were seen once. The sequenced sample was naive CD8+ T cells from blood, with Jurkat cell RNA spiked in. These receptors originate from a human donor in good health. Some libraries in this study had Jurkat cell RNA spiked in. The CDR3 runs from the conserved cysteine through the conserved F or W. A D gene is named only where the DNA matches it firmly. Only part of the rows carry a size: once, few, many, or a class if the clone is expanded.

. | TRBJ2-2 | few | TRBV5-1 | TGCGCCAGCAGCTTTCCCGAGCGGAACCGAACTAACACCGGGGAGCTGTTTTTT | CASSFPERNRTNTGELFF
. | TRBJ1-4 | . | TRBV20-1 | TGCAGTGCTAGGGATATCCAGGGGACTAATGAAAAACTGTTTTTT | CSARDIQGTNEKLFF
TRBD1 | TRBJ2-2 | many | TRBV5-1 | TGCGCCAGCACCTCCGCATACAGGGGCGCGACCGGGGAGCTGTTTTTT | CASTSAYRGATGELFF
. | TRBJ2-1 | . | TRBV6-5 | TGTGCCAGCAGTTACCTGGCAGACGACAATGAGCAGTTCTTC | CASSYLADDNEQFF
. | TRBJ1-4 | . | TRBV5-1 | TGCGCCAGCAGCTTGGCTGTGGGTGCGACTAATGAAAAACTGTTTTTT | CASSLAVGATNEKLFF
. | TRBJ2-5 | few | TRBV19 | TGTGCCAGAGTAGGCAGTTATAACTTTGAGACCCAGTACTTC | CARVGSYNFETQYF
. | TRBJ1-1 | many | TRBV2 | TGTGCCAGAAGACCCGACGCGGGAAATGAAGCTTTCTTT | CARRPDAGNEAFF
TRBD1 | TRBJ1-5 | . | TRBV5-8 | TGTGCCAGCGAAGGAACCGGGACAGGGGCGGGTCAGCCCCAGCATTTT | CASEGTGTGAGQPQHF
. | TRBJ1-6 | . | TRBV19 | TGTGCCAGTAGCCCCGGACAGTTTAATTCACCCCTCCACTTT | CASSPGQFNSPLHF
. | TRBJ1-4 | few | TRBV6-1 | TGTGCCAGCAGGGACTTGGGCCCAGATGAAAAACTGTTTTTT | CASRDLGPDEKLFF
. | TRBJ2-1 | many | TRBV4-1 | TGCGCCAGCAGCCAACGTGAACAGGGCACTGAGCAGTTCTTC | CASSQREQGTEQFF
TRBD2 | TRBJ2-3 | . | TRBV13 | TGTGCCAGCAGCTTAGCGGGCGGGAGTGGGACAGATACGCAGTATTTT | CASSLAGGSGTDTQYF
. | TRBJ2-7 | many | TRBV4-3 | TGCGCCAGCAGCTCTAACCCGACAGGAAAAGCCTACGAGCAGTACTTC | CASSSNPTGKAYEQYF
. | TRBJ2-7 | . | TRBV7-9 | TGTGCCAGCAGCTTTGTGGCCTACGAGCAGTACTTC | CASSFVAYEQYF
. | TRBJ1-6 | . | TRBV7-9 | TGTGCCAGCAGCCGGGCCCATGGGCAGGGCCTTAATTCACCCCTCCACTTT | CASSRAHGQGLNSPLHF
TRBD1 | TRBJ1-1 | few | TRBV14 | TGTGCCAGCAGCCATAGGGACAGGGGGCCGGTGAACACTGAAGCTTTCTTT | CASSHRDRGPVNTEAFF
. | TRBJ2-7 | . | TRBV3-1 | TGTGCCAGCAGCCAATTGGGAGTTTCCGAGCAGTACTTC | CASSQLGVSEQYF
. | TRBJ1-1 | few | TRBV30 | TGTGCCTGGAGTACTGACAAATTCACTGAAGCTTTCTTT | CAWSTDKFTEAFF
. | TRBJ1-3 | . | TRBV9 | TGTGCCAGCAGCCAAGGGGAGACAAGCGGAAACACCATATATTTT | CASSQGETSGNTIYF
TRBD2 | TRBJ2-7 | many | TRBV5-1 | TGCGCCAGCAGCTTAGGCGGGAGTTTGAACGAGCAGTACTTC | CASSLGGSLNEQYF
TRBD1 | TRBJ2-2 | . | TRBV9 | TGTGCCAGCAGCGTGACCGACAGGGGGCACACCGGGGAGCTGTTTTTT | CASSVTDRGHTGELFF
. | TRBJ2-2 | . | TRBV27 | TGTGCCAGCAGCCCTGGACACCGGACCGGGGAGCTGTTTTTT | CASSPGHRTGELFF
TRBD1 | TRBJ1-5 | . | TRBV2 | TGTGCCAGCAGCTTCGACAGGGATTATCAGCCCCAGCATTTT | CASSFDRDYQPQHF
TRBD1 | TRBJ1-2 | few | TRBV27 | TGTGCCAGCAGTTTATCGTCCCCACCAGGGGGCGACTATGGCTACACCTTC | CASSLSSPPGGDYGYTF
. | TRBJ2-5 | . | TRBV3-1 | TGTGCCAGTGTAGGGGAGTACCAAGAGACCCAGTACTTC | CASVGEYQETQYF
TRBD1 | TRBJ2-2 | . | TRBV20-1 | TGCAGTGCTTCGCCGGGACAGGGGAGGAACACCGGGGAGCTGTTTTTT | CSASPGQGRNTGELFF